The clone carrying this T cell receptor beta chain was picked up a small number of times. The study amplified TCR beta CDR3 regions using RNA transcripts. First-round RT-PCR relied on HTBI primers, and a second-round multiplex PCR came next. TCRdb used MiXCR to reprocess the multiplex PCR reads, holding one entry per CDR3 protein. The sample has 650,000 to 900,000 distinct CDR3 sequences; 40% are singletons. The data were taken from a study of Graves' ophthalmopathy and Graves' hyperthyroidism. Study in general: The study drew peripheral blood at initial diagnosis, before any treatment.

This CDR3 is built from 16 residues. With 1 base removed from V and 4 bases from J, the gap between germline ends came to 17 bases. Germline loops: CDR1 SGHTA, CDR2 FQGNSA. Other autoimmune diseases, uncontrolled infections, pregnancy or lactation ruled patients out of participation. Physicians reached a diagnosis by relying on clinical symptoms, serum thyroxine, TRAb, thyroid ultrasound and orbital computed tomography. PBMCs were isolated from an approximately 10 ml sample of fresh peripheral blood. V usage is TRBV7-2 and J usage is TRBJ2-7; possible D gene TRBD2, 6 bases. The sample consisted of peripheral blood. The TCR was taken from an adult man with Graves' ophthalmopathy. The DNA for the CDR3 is TGTGCCAGCAGCTTAGATATCGAAGAGGGGACTTACGAGCAGTACTTC. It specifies CASSLDIEEGTYEQYF.